This T cell receptor beta chain was found in a study of blood T cells in healthy people across ages. The use of a sample-barcoded 5' primer and a J-beta primer mix characterized a second PCR of roughly 6 to 11 cycles. MiXCR, run by TCRdb on the 5' RACE reads, gives a single entry per CDR3 protein. The sample has 1.5 million or so distinct CDR3 sequences; about 43% are singletons. V lost 3 bases to trimming and J lost 1 base, with 10 bases between them. The germline V gene has CDR1 ENHRY and CDR2 SYGVKD. The CDR3 extends over 15 amino acids. This clonotype showed up just a few times. This receptor was obtained from a woman aged 18-29 years in good health. Sequenced sample: blood. The chain combines TRBV10-3 with TRBJ2-1; no firm D call. CDR3 nucleotides: TGTGCCATCAGTGACCCAGCCGGGTCCTACAATGAGCAGTTCTTC. It translates to CAISDPAGSYNEQFF.